This T cell receptor (beta chain) comes out of a study of blood T cell repertoires in COVID-19 (TCRdb year 2020). Regarding the research as a whole: The collaborator samples originated in the United States, Italy and Spain and spanned the acute and convalescent phases of COVID-19. The material from the prospective study consisted of cDNA or gDNA derived from T cells, B-cell-depleted T cells, or PBMCs. The dataset comprised deeply sampled blood TCRbeta repertoires from subjects exposed to, actively infected with, or recovered from COVID-19. The repertoires were made available in a free public database intended to serve as a resource for research on the immune response to SARS-CoV-2. Samples were obtained from the ongoing ImmuneRACE study (first 160 participants) and from over a thousand subjects provided by 6 global collaborators. Nearly every sample came with metadata listing a de-identified subject ID, COVID-19 status, age in years and sex. Where available, HLA class I and class II types were obtained from metadata supplied by the sample provider rather than from assay-based typing. On the study overall, not on this receptor specifically: The amount of clinical and demographic metadata varied by source and participant and was provided uncurated.

In regard to this clone: Its binding antigen is unknown. One base away there is no much larger clone; base qualities are not given.

TCRbeta CDR3 regions were amplified from genomic DNA using the immunoSEQ Assay, a bias-controlled multiplex PCR. In the authors' own workflow: The number of nucleated cells in each sample was estimated from the amplification of reference gene primers within the assay. To quantify the absolute abundance of each unique TCRbeta CDR3 rearrangement, sequence reads were collapsed and filtered. For each sample, productive Simpson clonality was calculated by taking the square root of Simpson's diversity index across productive rearrangements. TCRdb retrieved this table from immuneACCESS and kept in-frame rearrangements only. Not all clones are present; in checked studies, unresolved V genes account for under half, and no reason is known for the remainder. The DNA gave D and trimming, while V, J and clone size come from that table. The sample table records about 250,000 clones; 80% to 90% of these occur just once. The ten most abundant clones make up roughly 8.7% of the sample.

Whole blood was collected in K2EDTA tubes by collaborating institutions according to the institutions' own protocols. For TCRbeta analysis, collaborator samples were shipped as frozen whole blood, as isolated PBMCs, or as DNA extracted from either sample type. The germline V and J ends show losses of 6 bases and 4 bases respectively, and no gene match explains 8 bases of the junction. The CDR3 spans 16 residues, from the cysteine through the phenylalanine. Of all the DNA, just the CDR3 is kept, 48 bases in frame from base 1. CDR1 is given as SGHTA and CDR2 as FQGNSA, both from the germline V gene. The rearrangement joined TRBV7-2 to TRBJ2-1, with 11 middle bases fitting TRBD1. The specimen was peripheral blood. The clonotype originates from a middle-aged man with active or convalescent COVID-19. DNA sequence: TGTGCCAGCAGGCCAACGGGACAGGGGGGATACAATGAGCAGTTCTTC. Its product reads: CASRPTGQGGYNEQFF.